These 10 T cell receptor beta chains originate from one sample sequenced in a study of cytomegalovirus exposure and HLA in healthy donors (dated by TCRdb to the late 2010s). Library creation used the immunoSEQ multiplex PCR assay. For the multiplex PCR, a mixture combining 60 forward primers for TCR Vbeta segments and 13 reverse primers for TCR Jbeta segments was used. TCRdb provides this immuneACCESS table in a form limited to in-frame rearrangements. Some clones are lacking; in checked studies, under half of them reflect an unresolved V gene, and why the rest are absent is not known. The sample table holds over 25,000 clones. Roughly 0.65% of the sample comes from the top ten. The sequenced material came from PBMCs. These receptors came from a man younger than 40 in good health and CMV-seronegative.

V usage is TRBV28 and J usage is TRBJ1-5; weak D call: TRBD1 (5 bases). Germline V gene sequence: CDR1 MDHEN, CDR2 SYDVKM. CDR3 length: 15 residues. Deletions cut 3 bases from V and 6 bases from J, with 15 bases between. CDR3 residues: CASSFPEKGPQPQHF. The CDR3 region has the DNA TGTGCCAGCAGTTTCCCCGAGAAGGGGCCTCAGCCCCAGCATTTT.

The genes are TRBV9 and TRBJ1-5; 10 bases align to TRBD1. The CDR3 consists of 14 residues. Germline V gives CDR1 SGDLS, CDR2 YYNGEE. V shed 8 bases, J shed 5 bases, and the junction held 7 bases outside the gene matches. The CDR3 DNA sequence: TGTGCCAGAAAGACAGGGGGCGCGGATCAGCCCCAGCATTTT. This sequence encodes CARKTGGADQPQHF.

J is TRBJ2-3 and V is TRBV15; 7 bases fit TRBD2. CDR1 is LNHNV, CDR2 YYDKDF, per germline (reference sequence). The CDR3 totals 13 residues. Unmatched junction bases numbered 3, after V lost 8 bases and J lost 1 base. The CDR3 nucleotides read TGTGCCACCGGGGACTACCGCACAGATACGCAGTATTTT. Translating gives CATGDYRTDTQYF.

The rearrangement joins TRBV6-6 to TRBJ2-7, with TRBD2 as a possible D gene (6 bases). The ends were cut back, 6 bases at V and 4 bases at J, with 22 bases in the middle. Per germline, CDR1 MNHNY and CDR2 SVGAGI (reference sequence). The CDR3 totals 16 residues. The DNA for the CDR3 is TGTGCCAGCAGCTCCGGGCCCTACACGGGGGTATACGAGCAGTACTTC. Translation: CASSSGPYTGVYEQYF.

The gene calls are TRBV9 and TRBJ2-7, with 11 bases lining up with TRBD1. With V trimmed by 0 bases and J by 7 bases, 6 bases remained unmatched. Germline V gene lookup returns CDR1 SGDLS and CDR2 YYNGEE. The CDR3 sequence is 15 residues long. Here the CDR3 DNA reads TGTGCCAGCAGCGTAGATTGGGACAGGGGGAGGGAGCAGTACTTC. Its protein product is CASSVDWDRGREQYF.

The chain carries TRBV5-6 and TRBJ2-7; 9 positions match TRBD1. Germline V gene lookup returns CDR1 SGHDT and CDR2 YYEEEE. This CDR3 is built from 13 residues. Trimming cost V 4 bases and J 7 bases; bases outside gene matches: 6. This CDR3 reads CASSRGTGREQYF. Here the CDR3 DNA reads TGTGCCAGCAGCCGCGGGACAGGGCGGGAGCAGTACTTC.

The rearrangement links TRBV4-1 to TRBJ2-3; maybe TRBD1 (6 bases). The CDR3 consists of 15 residues. CDR1 is MGHRA, CDR2 YSYEKL, per germline. Trimming took 1 base from V and 2 from J, leaving 10 bases between them. Here the CDR3 DNA reads TGCGCCAGCAGCCAAGGGACAGTAAACACAGATACGCAGTATTTT. This encodes CASSQGTVNTDTQYF.

The chain has TRBV28 and TRBJ1-3; 8 positions agree with TRBD1. J lost 8 bases, V lost 4 bases, and 7 bases had no gene match. Germline CDR1 is MDHEN and CDR2 is SYDVKM. The CDR3 spans 14 residues. CDR3 nucleotide sequence: TGTGCCAGCAGTTCCACGACAGGGGCGTACACCATATATTTT. It encodes CASSSTTGAYTIYF.

The CDR3: CASRVSRGATLEQFF. The CDR3 nucleotides are TGTGCCAGCAGGGTCTCACGGGGGGCAACACTTGAGCAGTTCTTC. V and J are TRBV6-1 and TRBJ2-1; D might be TRBD2 (7 bases). V was cut by 6 bases and J by 9 bases, with 21 bases left in between. CDR3 length: 15 amino acids. Germline CDR1 MNHNS, CDR2 SASEGT.

The V gene is TRBV4-1, the J gene TRBJ2-5; 9 nucleotides align to TRBD1. Looked up from germline, CDR1 is MGHRA and CDR2 is YSYEKL. After removal of 0 bases from V and 9 bases from J, the junction contained 5 bases not matched to a gene. This CDR3 is built from 14 residues. CDR3 protein: CASSQDAGQGPQYF. In DNA form, the CDR3 reads TGCGCCAGCAGCCAAGACGCGGGACAGGGTCCCCAGTACTTC.